This paragraph reports one T cell receptor (beta chain). Each participant's cohort was designated according to participant-reported clinical history. Germline CDR1 reads SGHTA; CDR2 reads FQGNSA. The CDR3 is made up of 17 amino acids. Trimming removed 2 bases at V and 0 bases at J, with 14 bases between. The sample is drawn from a study of blood T cell repertoires in COVID-19. Authors' data handling: Amplification from reference gene primers served as the basis for estimated nucleated cell counts. Here immunoSEQ multiplex PCR was the method, and the copy in TCRdb shows in-frame clones only, minus some. The V and J calls and the clone size are those of that table, but D and trimming were determined from the DNA. Of some 180,000 clones listed, about 88% were seen once; the top ten hold roughly 24%.

This TCR came from a woman aged 35 to 49 in a cohort exposed to, infected with or recovered from COVID-19 (not recorded which). The sequenced sample consisted of PBMCs or T cells enriched from blood (not recorded which). V usage is TRBV7-2 and J usage is TRBJ1-3; D might be TRBD1 (6 bases). This CDR3 is CASSLRGGLRSGNTIYF. Here the CDR3 DNA reads TGTGCCAGCAGCTTAAGGGGGGGCCTCCGCTCTGGAAACACCATATATTTT.